Listed below are T cell receptor beta chains from one sample, sequenced in a study of blood T cell repertoires in COVID-19. Here immunoSEQ multiplex PCR was the method, and the copy in TCRdb shows in-frame clones only, minus some. The sample lists nearly 95,000 clones, roughly 84% occurring once. Source material: peripheral blood. The receptors derive from a woman aged 80 or over with acute or convalescent COVID-19. The conserved cysteine and the conserved F or W are not part of the CDR3 here. Fields, in order: V gene, CDR3 length, J gene, CDR3 protein.

TRBV5-1,13,TRBJ1-1,ASSPSPQSNTEAF
TRBV28,11,TRBJ1-2,ASSLGQVGGYT
TRBV10-1,11,TRBJ1-4,ASSKGHNEKLF
TRBV3-1/TRBV3-2,12,TRBJ2-1,ASSRDRGGGEQF
TRBV4-2,10,TRBJ2-1,ASGIAGSGLF
TRBV5-5,12,TRBJ2-3,ASSRGTSTDTQY
TRBV12-5,13,TRBJ1-5,ASGLGGHGNQPQH
TRBV29-1,12,TRBJ2-7,SVRGGDRAHEQY
TRBV11-2,12,TRBJ2-1,ASSLGGQGNEQF
TRBV11-2,13,TRBJ2-5,ASSLGGGGGETQY
TRBV6-2/TRBV6-3,14,TRBJ1-6,ASSLRRDRDNSPLH
TRBV7-2,13,TRBJ1-1,ASSLVPTRYTEAF
TRBV3-1/TRBV3-2,12,TRBJ1-1,ASSPWDRNTEAF
TRBV30,10,TRBJ2-1,AWSEFANEQF
TRBV5-1,10,TRBJ1-2,ASSVGGDGYT
TRBV4-3,13,TRBJ1-2,ASSQDGSSNYGYT
TRBV3-1/TRBV3-2,11,TRBJ1-3,ASSQVTGNTIY
TRBV12-3/TRBV12-4,11,TRBJ1-2,ASSLNPNYGYT
TRBV25-1,14,TRBJ2-5,ASSAGSSTRQGTQY
TRBV29-1,11,TRBJ1-1,SVERGMNTEAF
TRBV29-1,11,TRBJ2-7,STRMGGQSEQY
TRBV7-2,12,TRBJ2-1,ASSIKTGDNEQF
TRBV6-5,13,TRBJ1-2,ASRRGQSRDYGYT
TRBV19,12,TRBJ1-5,ASSPGQGHQPQH
TRBV12-3/TRBV12-4,9,TRBJ1-2,ASSSNYGYT
TRBV5-4,13,TRBJ1-1,ASRRDRGMNTEAF
TRBV15,12,TRBJ1-4,ATGGAGTNEKLF
TRBV20-1,8,TRBJ2-7,STTTYEQY
TRBV5-4,11,TRBJ1-4,ASSLPGTEKLF
TRBV7-3,13,TRBJ1-1,ASSLLGNRNTEAF
TRBV11-2,12,TRBJ1-2,ASSQDRGPYGYT
TRBV5-6,14,TRBJ1-1,ASSSGQGRMNTEAF
TRBV13,12,TRBJ2-3,ASSLDRVQDTQY
TRBV19,14,TRBJ2-2,ASSTPTGTNTGELF
TRBV29-1,12,TRBJ1-1,SVEVGGGNTEAF
TRBV5-1,15,TRBJ2-3,ASAPGSGRIRTDTQY
TRBV5-1,14,TRBJ2-3,ASSLRGQYHTDTQY
TRBV19,13,TRBJ1-4,ASSFRGDRDEKLF
TRBV19,12,TRBJ2-1,ASSRELSYNEQF
TRBV18,14,TRBJ1-1,ASSPSEELGVTEAF
TRBV9,12,TRBJ1-1,ASSVNRLNTEAF
TRBV30,11,TRBJ1-1,AWSVQGNTEAF
TRBV18,13,TRBJ1-1,ASSPFGQEGTEAF
TRBV7-9,9,TRBJ1-1,ASSLLREAF
TRBV11-3,12,TRBJ2-7,ATHSGGRAYEQY
TRBV12-5,12,TRBJ1-1,ASGNKPGNTEAF
TRBV5-8,10,TRBJ2-6,ASSLQGNLLT
TRBV5-8,14,TRBJ1-6,ASSLVYGGTNSPLH
TRBV5-6,12,TRBJ1-5,ASSFGQGNQPQH
TRBV19,12,TRBJ1-5,ASSQGTGYQPQH
TRBV5-6,12,TRBJ2-7,ASSPDRESYEQY
TRBV14,11,TRBJ2-7,ASSPDKSYEQY